Listed below are T cell receptor beta chains from one sample, sequenced in a study of blood T cell repertoires in COVID-19. Method: immunoSEQ multiplex PCR; TCRdb's copy keeps in-frame clones and lacks some. The repertoire includes about 330,000 clones, about 87% of them detected once, and about 5.4% sits in the top ten. What was sequenced was PBMCs or T cells enriched from blood (not recorded which). These receptors all come from a woman between 25 and 40 years old who had recovered from COVID-19. Each CDR3 is given with its conserved first and last residue. D genes are given only for firm matches. A row's size may be missing; if present it is once, few, many or a size class.

v_gene,abundance,j_gene,d_gene,CDR3aa,CDR3nt
TRBV19,NA,TRBJ1-3,TRBD1,CASSQTGPGNTIYF,TGTGCCAGTAGTCAGACAGGGCCTGGAAACACCATATATTTT
TRBV19,NA,TRBJ1-3,TRBD1,CASSTLGQGRNTIYF,TGTGCCAGTAGTACCCTGGGACAGGGGAGGAACACCATATATTTT
TRBV14,NA,TRBJ1-2,TRBD1,CASSQSGGTQLGGYTF,TGTGCCAGCAGCCAATCAGGGGGGACTCAGTTGGGTGGCTACACCTTC
TRBV12-3/TRBV12-4,NA,TRBJ1-2,NA,CASSSHSNYGYTF,TGTGCCAGCAGTTCTCACAGTAACTATGGCTACACCTTC
TRBV5-1,NA,TRBJ2-2,NA,CASSLFRVPGELFF,TGCGCCAGCAGCTTGTTCAGGGTCCCCGGGGAGCTGTTTTTT
TRBV6-1,NA,TRBJ1-2,NA,CASSEDYRANYGYTF,TGTGCCAGCAGTGAAGACTACAGGGCGAACTATGGCTACACCTTC
TRBV28,NA,TRBJ1-1,NA,CASSLLGGPKYTEAFF,TGTGCCAGCAGTTTATTGGGGGGGCCGAAGTACACTGAAGCTTTCTTT
TRBV7-7,NA,TRBJ2-5,NA,CASSLLTSLETQYF,TGTGCCAGCAGCCTTCTTACTAGCTTGGAGACCCAGTACTTC
TRBV5-1,NA,TRBJ1-2,NA,CASSLGQQDYGYTF,TGCGCCAGCAGCTTGGGGCAACAGGACTATGGCTACACCTTC
TRBV5-4,NA,TRBJ1-3,NA,CASSLRSGVGNTIYF,TGTGCCAGCAGCTTGAGGTCCGGGGTTGGAAACACCATATATTTT
TRBV19,NA,TRBJ2-3,NA,CATKSSFSTDTQYF,TGTGCCACCAAGAGCTCTTTTAGCACAGATACGCAGTATTTT
TRBV28,NA,TRBJ1-1,NA,CASSLGDYNTEAFF,TGTGCCAGCAGTTTAGGGGACTATAACACTGAAGCTTTCTTT
TRBV7-9,NA,TRBJ1-5,NA,CASSLGQRGQPQHF,TGTGCCAGCAGCCTGGGCCAGCGAGGGCAGCCCCAGCATTTT
TRBV5-4,once,TRBJ2-1,NA,CASSLAGVNEQFF,TGTGCCAGCAGCTTGGCAGGGGTCAATGAGCAGTTCTTC
TRBV28,NA,TRBJ2-5,NA,CASSWGGRETQYF,TGTGCCAGCAGTTGGGGGGGCCGGGAGACCCAGTACTTC
TRBV7-2,NA,TRBJ1-6,TRBD1,CASSFSRTGTITSPLHF,TGTGCCAGCAGCTTCTCGCGGACAGGGACGATTACTTCACCCCTCCACTTT
TRBV5-1,NA,TRBJ2-7,NA,CASSSTRGIEPYEQYF,TGCGCCAGCAGCTCTACCAGGGGAATAGAGCCCTACGAGCAGTACTTC
TRBV5-4,once,TRBJ1-2,NA,CASRKTREGDGYTF,TGTGCCAGTAGAAAGACGAGGGAGGGAGATGGCTACACCTTC
TRBV6-2/TRBV6-3,NA,TRBJ1-1,TRBD1,CASSQHRGQNTEAFF,TGTGCCAGCAGTCAGCACAGGGGTCAAAACACTGAAGCTTTCTTT
TRBV2,NA,TRBJ1-2,NA,CASSPTDLGASGYTF,TGTGCCAGCAGTCCGACGGACCTTGGGGCCTCTGGCTACACCTTC
TRBV6-1,NA,TRBJ1-2,NA,CASSEREGLDGYTF,TGTGCCAGCAGTGAAAGGGAGGGGCTAGATGGCTACACCTTC
TRBV9,NA,TRBJ2-5,NA,CASSVDRGAGETQYF,TGTGCCAGCAGCGTAGACAGGGGCGCGGGGGAGACCCAGTACTTC
TRBV11-2,NA,TRBJ2-3,NA,CASSLYSGTDTQYF,TGTGCCAGCAGCTTATATTCGGGTACAGATACGCAGTATTTT